In its sample, the clone carrying this T cell receptor (beta chain) ranks as medium-sized. The record originates from a study of spatial heterogeneity in lung cancer. Time point meaning: sample taken at primary tumor resection. The CDR3 is made up of 12 amino acids. V lost 3 bases and J lost 6, with 10 bases in between. Per the germline V gene, CDR1 is SQVTM and CDR2 is ANQGSEA. A single record per CDR3 protein comes from TCRdb applying MiXCR to the 5' RACE reads. The sample records roughly 1,800 distinct CDR3 sequences, around 15% being singletons. V and J are TRBV29-1 and TRBJ2-3; no clear D gene. This sample comprised normal lung tissue next to the tumor, obtained at surgery. The TCR sequence derives from a male donor with early-stage non-small cell lung cancer. CDR3 nucleotides: TGCAGCGTTGAGGTCCGAGCGGATACGCAGTATTTT. It translates to CSVEVRADTQYF.